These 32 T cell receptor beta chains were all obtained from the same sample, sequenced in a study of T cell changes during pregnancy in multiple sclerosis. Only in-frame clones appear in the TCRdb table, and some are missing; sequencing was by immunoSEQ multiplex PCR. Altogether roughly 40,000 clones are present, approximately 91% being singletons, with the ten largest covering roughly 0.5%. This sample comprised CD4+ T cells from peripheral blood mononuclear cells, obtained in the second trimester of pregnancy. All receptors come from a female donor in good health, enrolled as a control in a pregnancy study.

CDR3 region: CASRHLGEKLFF. The CDR3 DNA reads as TGTGCCAGCAGACACCTTGGTGAAAAACTGTTTTTT. The chain couples TRBV6-1 to TRBJ1-4; D ambiguous. The CDR3 runs to 12 residues. The V and J ends lost 6 bases and 7 bases respectively, with 9 bases between them. Germline V gene sequence: CDR1 MNHNS, CDR2 SASEGT.

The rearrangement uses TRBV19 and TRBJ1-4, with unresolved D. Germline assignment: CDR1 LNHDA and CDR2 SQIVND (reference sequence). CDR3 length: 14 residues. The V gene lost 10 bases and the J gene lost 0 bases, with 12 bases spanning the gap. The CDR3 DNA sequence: TGTGCCACCTTCGACTCTGCAACTAATGAAAAACTGTTTTTT. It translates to CATFDSATNEKLFF. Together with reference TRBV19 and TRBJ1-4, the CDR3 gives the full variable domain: DGGITQSPKYLFRKEGQNVTLSCEQNLNHDAMYWYRQDPGQGLRLIYYSQIVNDFQKGDIAEGYSVSREKKESFPLTVTSAQKNPTAFYLCATFDSATNEKLFFGSGTQLSVL.

DNA for the CDR3: TGCGCCACCCGGGACAGGCCCCAAGAGACCCAGTACTTC. It specifies CATRDRPQETQYF. The V gene is TRBV5-1, the J gene TRBJ2-5; TRBD1 aligns across 8 bases. The germline CDR1 and CDR2 sequences are SGHRS and YFSETQ. After removal of 9 bases from V and 1 base from J, the junction contained 5 bases not matched to a gene. CDR3 length: 13 residues.

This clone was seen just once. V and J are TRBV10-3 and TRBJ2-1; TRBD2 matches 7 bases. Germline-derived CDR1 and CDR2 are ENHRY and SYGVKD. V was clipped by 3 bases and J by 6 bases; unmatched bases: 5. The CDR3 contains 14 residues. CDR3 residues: CAISDWGGINEQFF. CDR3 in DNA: TGTGCCATCAGTGATTGGGGGGGGATCAATGAGCAGTTCTTC.

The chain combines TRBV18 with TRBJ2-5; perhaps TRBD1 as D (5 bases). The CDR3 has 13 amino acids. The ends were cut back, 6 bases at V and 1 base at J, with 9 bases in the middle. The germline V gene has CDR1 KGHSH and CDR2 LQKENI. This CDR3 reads CASSQGFQETQYF. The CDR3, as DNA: TGTGCCAGCTCCCAGGGTTTCCAAGAGACCCAGTACTTC. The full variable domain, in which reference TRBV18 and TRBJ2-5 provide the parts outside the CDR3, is NAGVMQNPRHLVRRRGQEARLRCSPMKGHSHVYWYRQLPEEGLKFMVYLQKENIIDESGMPKERFSAEFPKEGPSILRIQQVVRGDSAAYFCASSQGFQETQYFGPGTRLLVL.

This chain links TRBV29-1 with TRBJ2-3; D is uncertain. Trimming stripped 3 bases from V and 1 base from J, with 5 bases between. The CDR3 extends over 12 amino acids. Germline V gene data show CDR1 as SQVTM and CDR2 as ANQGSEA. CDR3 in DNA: TGCAGCGTTGACAGTGGCACAGATACGCAGTATTTT. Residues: CSVDSGTDTQYF.

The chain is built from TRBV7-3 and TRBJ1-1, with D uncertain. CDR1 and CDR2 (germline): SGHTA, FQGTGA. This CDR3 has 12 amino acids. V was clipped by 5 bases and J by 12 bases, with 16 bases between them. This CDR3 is CASSPNRTRTFF. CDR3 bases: TGTGCCAGCAGCCCAAATCGGACTCGGACTTTCTTT.

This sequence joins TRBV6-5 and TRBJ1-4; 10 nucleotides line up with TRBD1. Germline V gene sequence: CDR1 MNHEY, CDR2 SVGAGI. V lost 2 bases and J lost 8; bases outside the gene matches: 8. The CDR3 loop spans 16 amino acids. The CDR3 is CASSYRRGQGSEKLFF. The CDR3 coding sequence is TGTGCCAGCAGTTACCGGCGGGGACAGGGGAGCGAAAAACTGTTTTTT.

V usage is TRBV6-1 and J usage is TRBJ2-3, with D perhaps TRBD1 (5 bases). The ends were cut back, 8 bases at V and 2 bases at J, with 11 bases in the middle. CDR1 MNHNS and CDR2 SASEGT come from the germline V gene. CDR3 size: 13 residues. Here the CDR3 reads CASQGRFTDTQYF. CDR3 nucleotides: TGTGCCAGCCAGGGAAGGTTCACAGATACGCAGTATTTT.

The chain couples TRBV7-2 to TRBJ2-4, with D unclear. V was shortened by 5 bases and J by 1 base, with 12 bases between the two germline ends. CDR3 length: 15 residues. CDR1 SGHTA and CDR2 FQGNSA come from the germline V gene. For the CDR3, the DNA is TGTGCCAGCAGCCGTATCGCCGGGGCCAAAAACATTCAGTACTTC. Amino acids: CASSRIAGAKNIQYF.

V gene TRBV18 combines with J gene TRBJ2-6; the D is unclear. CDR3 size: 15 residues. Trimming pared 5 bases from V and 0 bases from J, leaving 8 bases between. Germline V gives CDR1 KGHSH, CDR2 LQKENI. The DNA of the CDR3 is TGTGCCAGCTCAAAGGAGAGCTCTGGGGCCAACGTCCTGACTTTC. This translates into CASSKESSGANVLTF.

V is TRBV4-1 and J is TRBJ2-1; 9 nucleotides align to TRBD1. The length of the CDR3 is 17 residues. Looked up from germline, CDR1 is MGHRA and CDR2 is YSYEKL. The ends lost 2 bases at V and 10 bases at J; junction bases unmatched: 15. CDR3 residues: CASSQPPGQGIGREQFF. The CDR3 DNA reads TGCGCCAGCAGCCAACCCCCGGGACAGGGAATCGGGAGAGAGCAGTTCTTC.

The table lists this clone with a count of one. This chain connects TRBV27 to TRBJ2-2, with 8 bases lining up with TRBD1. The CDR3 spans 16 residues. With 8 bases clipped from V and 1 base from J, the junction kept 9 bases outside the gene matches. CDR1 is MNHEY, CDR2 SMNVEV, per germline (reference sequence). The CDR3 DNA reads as TGTGCCAGCCGGAGTCCGACAGGGGTGAACACCGGGGAGCTGTTTTTT. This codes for CASRSPTGVNTGELFF.

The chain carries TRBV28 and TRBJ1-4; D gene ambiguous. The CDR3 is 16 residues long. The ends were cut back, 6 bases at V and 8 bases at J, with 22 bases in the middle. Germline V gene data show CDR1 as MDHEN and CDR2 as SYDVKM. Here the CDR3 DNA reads TGTGCCAGCAGGGACGCGGGCGGTTCTAGTGGCGAAAAACTGTTTTTT. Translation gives CASRDAGGSSGEKLFF.

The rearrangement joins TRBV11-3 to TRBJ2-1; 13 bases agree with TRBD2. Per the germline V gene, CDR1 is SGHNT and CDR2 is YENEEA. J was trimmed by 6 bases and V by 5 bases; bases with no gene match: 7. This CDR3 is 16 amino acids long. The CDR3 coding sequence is TGTGCCAGCAGCCCTGGACTAGCGGGAGTAGGCAATGAGCAGTTCTTC. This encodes CASSPGLAGVGNEQFF.

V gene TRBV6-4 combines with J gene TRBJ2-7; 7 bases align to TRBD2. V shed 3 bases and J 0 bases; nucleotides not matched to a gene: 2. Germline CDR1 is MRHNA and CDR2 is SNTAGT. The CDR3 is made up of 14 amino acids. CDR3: CASSEGTNSYEQYF. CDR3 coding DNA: TGTGCCAGCAGTGAGGGGACTAACTCCTACGAGCAGTACTTC.

DNA of the CDR3: TGTGCCAGCAGTCCCGGGACTAGCGGGACCACTGAGCAGTTCTTC. Its protein is CASSPGTSGTTEQFF. This rearrangement joins TRBV28 to TRBJ2-1; 13 nucleotides align to TRBD2. J gave up 9 bases and V 5 bases, and 7 bases lay outside the gene matches. Germline CDR1 and CDR2: MDHEN and SYDVKM. The CDR3 is 15 residues long.

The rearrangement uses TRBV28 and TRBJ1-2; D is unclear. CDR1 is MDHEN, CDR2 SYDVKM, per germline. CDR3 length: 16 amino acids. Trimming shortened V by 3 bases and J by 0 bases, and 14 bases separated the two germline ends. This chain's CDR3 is CASSFPLGLANYGYTF. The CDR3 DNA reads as TGTGCCAGCAGTTTCCCCCTAGGTCTCGCTAACTATGGCTACACCTTC.

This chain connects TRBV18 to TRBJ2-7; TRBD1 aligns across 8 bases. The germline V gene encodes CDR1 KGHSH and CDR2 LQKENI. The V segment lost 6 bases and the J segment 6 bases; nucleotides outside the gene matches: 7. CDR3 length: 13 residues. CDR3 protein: CASSSTGGGEQYF. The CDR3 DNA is TGTGCCAGCTCCTCCACAGGGGGAGGCGAGCAGTACTTC.

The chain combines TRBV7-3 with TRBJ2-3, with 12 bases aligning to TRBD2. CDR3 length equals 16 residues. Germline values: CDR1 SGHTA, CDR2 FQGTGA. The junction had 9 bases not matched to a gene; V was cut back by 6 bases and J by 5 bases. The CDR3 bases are TGTGCCAGCAGTCTGACTAGCGGGAGCCTGGTAGATACGCAGTATTTT. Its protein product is CASSLTSGSLVDTQYF.

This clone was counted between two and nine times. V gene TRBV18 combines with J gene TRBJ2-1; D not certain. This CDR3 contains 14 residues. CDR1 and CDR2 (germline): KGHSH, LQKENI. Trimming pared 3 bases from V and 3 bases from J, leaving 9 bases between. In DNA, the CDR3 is TGTGCCAGCTCACCGCAGGATCTCTACAATGAGCAGTTCTTC. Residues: CASSPQDLYNEQFF.

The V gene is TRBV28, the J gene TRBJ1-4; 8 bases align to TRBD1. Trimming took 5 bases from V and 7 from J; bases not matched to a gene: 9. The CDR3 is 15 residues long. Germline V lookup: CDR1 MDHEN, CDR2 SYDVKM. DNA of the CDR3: TGTGCCAGCAGTGGAGAGCAGGGGGCTGTTGAAAAACTGTTTTTT. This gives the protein CASSGEQGAVEKLFF.

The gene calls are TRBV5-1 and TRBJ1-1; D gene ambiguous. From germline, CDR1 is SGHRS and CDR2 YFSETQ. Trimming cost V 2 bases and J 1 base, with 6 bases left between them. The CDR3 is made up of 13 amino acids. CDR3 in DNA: TGCGCCAGCAGCTTTGGGCAGAACACTGAAGCTTTCTTT. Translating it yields CASSFGQNTEAFF.

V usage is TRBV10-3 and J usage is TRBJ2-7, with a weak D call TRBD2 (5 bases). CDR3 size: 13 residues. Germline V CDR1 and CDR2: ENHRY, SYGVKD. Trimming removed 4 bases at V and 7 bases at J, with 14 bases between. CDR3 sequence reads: CAISGLGSGEQYF. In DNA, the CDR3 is TGTGCCATCAGTGGACTGGGCTCGGGGGAGCAGTACTTC.

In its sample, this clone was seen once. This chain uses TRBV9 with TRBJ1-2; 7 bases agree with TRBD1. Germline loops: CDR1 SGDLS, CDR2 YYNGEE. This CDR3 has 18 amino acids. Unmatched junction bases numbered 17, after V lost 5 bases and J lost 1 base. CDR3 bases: TGTGCCAGCAGTCCAAGGAGGCAGGGGGAAAGTTTTAACTATGGCTACACCTTC. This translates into CASSPRRQGESFNYGYTF.

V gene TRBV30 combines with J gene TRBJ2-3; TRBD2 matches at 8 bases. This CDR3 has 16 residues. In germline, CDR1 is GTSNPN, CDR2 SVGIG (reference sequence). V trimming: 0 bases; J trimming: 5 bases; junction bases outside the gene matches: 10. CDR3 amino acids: CAWSVGSGGFGDTQYF. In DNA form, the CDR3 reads TGTGCCTGGAGTGTAGGGTCGGGGGGGTTTGGAGATACGCAGTATTTT. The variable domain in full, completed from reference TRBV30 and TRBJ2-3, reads SQTIHQWPATLVQPVGSPLSLECTVEGTSNPNLYWYRQAAGRGLQLLFYSVGIGQISSEVPQNLSASRPQDRQFILSSKKLLLSDSGFYLCAWSVGSGGFGDTQYFGPGTRLTVL.

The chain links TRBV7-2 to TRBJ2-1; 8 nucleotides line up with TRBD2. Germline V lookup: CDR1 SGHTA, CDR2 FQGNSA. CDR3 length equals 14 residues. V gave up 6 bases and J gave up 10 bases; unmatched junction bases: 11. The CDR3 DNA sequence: TGTGCCAGCAGTATAAGTAGCGGGAATAACGAGCAGTTCTTC. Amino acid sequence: CASSISSGNNEQFF.

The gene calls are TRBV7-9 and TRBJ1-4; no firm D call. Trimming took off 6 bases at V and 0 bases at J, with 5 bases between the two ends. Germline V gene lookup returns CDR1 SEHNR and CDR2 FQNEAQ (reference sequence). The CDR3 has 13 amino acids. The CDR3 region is CASSRATNEKLFF. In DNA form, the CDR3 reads TGTGCCAGCAGTCGGGCAACTAATGAAAAACTGTTTTTT.

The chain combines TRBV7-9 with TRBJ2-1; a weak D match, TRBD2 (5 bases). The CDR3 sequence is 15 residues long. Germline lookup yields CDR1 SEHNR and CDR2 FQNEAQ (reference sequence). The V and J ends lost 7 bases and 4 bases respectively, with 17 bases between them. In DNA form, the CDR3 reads TGTGCCAGCACCTTGAGCGGTCGCGGGTACAATGAGCAGTTCTTC. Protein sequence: CASTLSGRGYNEQFF.

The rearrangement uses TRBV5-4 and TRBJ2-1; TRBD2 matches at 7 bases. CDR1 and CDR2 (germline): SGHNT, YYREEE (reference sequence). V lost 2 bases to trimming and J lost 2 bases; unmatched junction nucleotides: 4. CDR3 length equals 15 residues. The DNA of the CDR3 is TGTGCCAGCAGCTTTGACAGCGGGACCTACAATGAGCAGTTCTTC. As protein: CASSFDSGTYNEQFF.

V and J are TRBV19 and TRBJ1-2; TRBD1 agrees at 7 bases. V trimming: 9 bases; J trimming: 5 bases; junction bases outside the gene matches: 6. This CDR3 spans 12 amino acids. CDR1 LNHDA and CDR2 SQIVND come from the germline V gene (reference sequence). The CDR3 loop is CASSDRVYGYTF. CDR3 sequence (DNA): TGTGCCAGCTCCGACAGGGTGTATGGCTACACCTTC. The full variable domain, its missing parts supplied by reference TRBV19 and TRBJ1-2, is DGGITQSPKYLFRKEGQNVTLSCEQNLNHDAMYWYRQDPGQGLRLIYYSQIVNDFQKGDIAEGYSVSREKKESFPLTVTSAQKNPTAFYLCASSDRVYGYTFGSGTRLTVV.

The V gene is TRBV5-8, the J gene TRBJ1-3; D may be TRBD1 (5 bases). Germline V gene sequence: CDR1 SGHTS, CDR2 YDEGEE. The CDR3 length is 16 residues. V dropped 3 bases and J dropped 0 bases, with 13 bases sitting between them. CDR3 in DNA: TGTGCCAGCAGCTGGCGGGGCAGCTTCTCTGGAAACACCATATATTTT. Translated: CASSWRGSFSGNTIYF. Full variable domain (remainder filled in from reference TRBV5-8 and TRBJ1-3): EAGVTQSPTHLIKTRGQQATLRCSPISGHTSVYWYQQALGLGLQFLLWYDEGEERNRGNFPPRFSGRQFPNYSSELNVNALELEDSALYLCASSWRGSFSGNTIYFGEGSWLTVV.